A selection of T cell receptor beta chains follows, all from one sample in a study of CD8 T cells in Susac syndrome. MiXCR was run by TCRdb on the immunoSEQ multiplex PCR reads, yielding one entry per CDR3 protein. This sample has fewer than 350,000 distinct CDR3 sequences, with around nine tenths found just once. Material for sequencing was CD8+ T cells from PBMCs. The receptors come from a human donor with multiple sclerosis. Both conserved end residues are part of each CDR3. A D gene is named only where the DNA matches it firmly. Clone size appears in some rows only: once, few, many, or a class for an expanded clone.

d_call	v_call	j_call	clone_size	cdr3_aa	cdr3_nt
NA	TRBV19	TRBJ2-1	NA	CASKTEPYEQFF	TGTGCCAGTAAGACCGAACCCTATGAGCAGTTCTTC
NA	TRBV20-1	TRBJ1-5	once	CSASGIEGHGNQPQHF	TGCAGTGCTAGCGGGATAGAGGGGCATGGCAATCAGCCCCAGCATTTT
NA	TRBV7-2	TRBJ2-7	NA	CASSEPTYEQYF	TGTGCCAGCAGTGAACCTACCTACGAGCAGTACTTC
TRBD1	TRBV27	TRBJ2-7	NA	CASSPAGQAYPPYEQYF	TGTGCCAGCAGTCCCGCGGGACAGGCATATCCTCCCTACGAGCAGTACTTC
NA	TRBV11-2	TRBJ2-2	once	CASSFLGGLYTGELFF	TGTGCCAGCAGCTTTCTTGGGGGGCTGTACACCGGGGAGCTGTTTTTT
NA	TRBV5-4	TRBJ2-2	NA	CASSLPRGLGTGELFF	TGTGCCAGCAGCTTGCCGCGGGGATTGGGCACCGGGGAGCTGTTTTTT
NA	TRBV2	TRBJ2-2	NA	CASSEAPNTGELFF	TGTGCCAGCAGTGAGGCTCCTAACACCGGGGAGCTGTTTTTT
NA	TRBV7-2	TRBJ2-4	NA	CASSTVVKNIQYF	TGTGCCAGCAGTACAGTTGTCAAAAACATTCAGTACTTC
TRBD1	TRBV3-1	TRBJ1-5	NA	CASSQFAGQGTQPQHF	TGTGCCAGCAGCCAATTTGCGGGACAGGGCACTCAGCCCCAGCATTTT
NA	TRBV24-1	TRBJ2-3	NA	CATRDITDTQYF	TGTGCCACCAGGGATATCACAGATACGCAGTATTTT
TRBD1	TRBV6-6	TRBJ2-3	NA	CASSSLGQGFTDTQYF	TGTGCCAGCAGTTCCCTGGGACAGGGGTTCACAGATACGCAGTATTTT
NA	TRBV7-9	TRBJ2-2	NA	CASSSPLGIGELFF	TGTGCCAGCAGCTCCCCCCTCGGGATCGGGGAGCTGTTTTTT